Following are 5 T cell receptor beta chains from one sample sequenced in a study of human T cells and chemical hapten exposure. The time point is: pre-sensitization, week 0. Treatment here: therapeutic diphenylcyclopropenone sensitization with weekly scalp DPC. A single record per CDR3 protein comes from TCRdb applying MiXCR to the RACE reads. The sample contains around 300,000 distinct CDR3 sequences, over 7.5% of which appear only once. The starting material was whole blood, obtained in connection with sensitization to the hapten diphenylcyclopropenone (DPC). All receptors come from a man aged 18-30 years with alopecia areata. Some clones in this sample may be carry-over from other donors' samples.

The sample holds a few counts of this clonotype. CDR3 protein: CATSDSISVYGYTF. CDR3 bases: TGTGCCACCAGTGATTCGATATCAGTCTATGGCTACACCTTC. The chain links TRBV24-1 to TRBJ1-2; D is ambiguous. CDR3 length: 14 amino acids. V lost 2 bases, J lost 4 bases, and 10 bases lay in between. CDR1 KGHDR and CDR2 SFDVKD come from the germline V gene.

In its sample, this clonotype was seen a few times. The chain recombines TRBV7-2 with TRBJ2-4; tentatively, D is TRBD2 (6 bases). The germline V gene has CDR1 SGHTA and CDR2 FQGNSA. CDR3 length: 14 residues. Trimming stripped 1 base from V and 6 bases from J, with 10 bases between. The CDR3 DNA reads TGTGCCAGCAGCTTAGATGTCGGGGGAAACATTCAGTACTTC. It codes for CASSLDVGGNIQYF.

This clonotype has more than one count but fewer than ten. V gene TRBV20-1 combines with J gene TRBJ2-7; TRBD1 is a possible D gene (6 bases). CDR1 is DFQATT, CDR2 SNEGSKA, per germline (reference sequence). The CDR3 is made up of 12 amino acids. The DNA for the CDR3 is TGCAATTTTCGGCAGGGGAAGTACGAGCAGTACGTC. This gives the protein CNFRQGKYEQYV.

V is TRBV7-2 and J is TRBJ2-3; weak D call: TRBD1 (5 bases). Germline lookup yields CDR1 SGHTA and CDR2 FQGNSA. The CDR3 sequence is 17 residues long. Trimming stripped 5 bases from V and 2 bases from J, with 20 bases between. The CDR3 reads CASSPKTWGLLTDTQYF. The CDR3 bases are TGTGCCAGCAGCCCCAAGACTTGGGGCTTACTCACAGATACGCAGTATTTT.

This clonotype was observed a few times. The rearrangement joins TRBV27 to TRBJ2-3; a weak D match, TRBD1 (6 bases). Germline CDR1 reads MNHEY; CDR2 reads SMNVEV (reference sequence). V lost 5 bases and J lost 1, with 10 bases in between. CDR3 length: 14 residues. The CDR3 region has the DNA TGTGCCAGCAGTAGGGGGTTTGGCACAGATACGCAGTATTTT. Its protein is CASSRGFGTDTQYF.